This T cell receptor (beta chain) is drawn from a study of beta chain features in type 1 diabetes. Study as a whole: Similarity in age, gender and cell yields was seen between patients and healthy donors. Broader study findings: Possible PCR preference for shorter templates applied equally to patients and controls.

Reverse transcribing all isolated RNA meant expressed TCRB transcripts were sequenced. Method: immunoSEQ multiplex PCR; TCRdb's copy keeps in-frame clones and lacks some. The sample gives 300,000 to 350,000 clones, approximately 8.2% of which show up once; less than 0.5% is in the top ten. This clone was observed many times. Its matching antigen is unknown. The sequencing sample was made of central memory CD4+ T cells from blood. The origin of this receptor is a woman between 18 and 30 years old in good health.

The CDR3 nucleotides are TGTGCCAGCAGCCAAGCGGTGACATCTAGCACAGATACGCAGTATTTT. This gives the protein CASSQAVTSSTDTQYF. This chain uses TRBV4-2 with TRBJ2-3; D remains ambiguous. This CDR3 is built from 16 residues. Germline V CDR1 and CDR2: LGHNA, YNFKEQ. V lost 1 base to trimming and J lost 0 bases, with 11 bases between them.